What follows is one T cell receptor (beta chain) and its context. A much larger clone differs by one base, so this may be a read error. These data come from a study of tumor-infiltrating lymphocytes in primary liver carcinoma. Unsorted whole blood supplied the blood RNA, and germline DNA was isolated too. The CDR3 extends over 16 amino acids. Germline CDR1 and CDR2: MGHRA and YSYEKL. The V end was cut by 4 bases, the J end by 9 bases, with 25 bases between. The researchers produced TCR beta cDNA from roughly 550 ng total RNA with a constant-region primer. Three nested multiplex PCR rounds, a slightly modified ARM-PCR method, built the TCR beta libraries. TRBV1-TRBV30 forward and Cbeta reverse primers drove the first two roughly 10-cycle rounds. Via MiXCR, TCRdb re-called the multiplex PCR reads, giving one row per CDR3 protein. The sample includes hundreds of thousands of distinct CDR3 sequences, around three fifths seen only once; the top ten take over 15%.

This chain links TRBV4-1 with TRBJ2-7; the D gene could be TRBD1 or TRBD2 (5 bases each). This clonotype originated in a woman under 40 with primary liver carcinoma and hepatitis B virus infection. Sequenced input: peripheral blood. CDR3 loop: CASSPQVALGGGGQYF. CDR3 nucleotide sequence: TGCGCCAGCAGCCCACAGGTGGCCCTCGGCGGTGGAGGGCAGTACTTC.